The 28 T cell receptor beta chains given below trace back to one sample, sequenced in a study of OX40 agonist ivuxolimab in advanced cancers. Clones were sequenced by immunoSEQ multiplex PCR, and TCRdb holds only the in-frame ones, with some missing. This sample carries about 58,000 clones, 80% to 90% of them seen once, and the ten largest clones take around 0.73%. The sequencing used CD4+ or CD8+ T cells sorted from blood, collected in a trial of the OX40 agonist ivuxolimab. These receptors were collected from an adult with an advanced solid tumor such as melanoma, head and neck, liver or kidney cancer.

The V and J genes are TRBV11-3 and TRBJ2-1; D perhaps matches TRBD1 (5 bases). Between the trimmed V and J ends, which lost 3 bases and 9 bases, there was a span of 9 bases. This CDR3 has 12 amino acids. Germline values: CDR1 SGHNT, CDR2 YENEEA. The CDR3 reads CASSFFQGEQFF. Here the CDR3 DNA reads TGTGCCAGCAGCTTTTTTCAGGGTGAGCAGTTCTTC. The full variable domain, rest sourced from reference TRBV11-3 and TRBJ2-1, is EAGVVQSPRYKIIEKKQPVAFWCNPISGHNTLYWYLQNLGQGPELLIRYENEEAVDDSQLPKDRFSAERLKGVDSTLKIQPAELGDSAVYLCASSFFQGEQFFGPGTRLTVL.

This clone was seen just once. The rearrangement uses TRBV11-3 and TRBJ2-1, with 11 nucleotides matching TRBD2. Trimming at V came to 5 bases and at J to 8 bases, leaving 8 bases not matched to a gene. The germline V gene has CDR1 SGHNT and CDR2 YENEEA. The CDR3 is made up of 15 amino acids. The CDR3 DNA reads as TGTGCCAGCAGCCATCGGACTAGCGGGTTTCATGAGCAGTTCTTC. Translating it yields CASSHRTSGFHEQFF. Looking up the rest from reference TRBV11-3 and TRBJ2-1 gives the full variable domain: EAGVVQSPRYKIIEKKQPVAFWCNPISGHNTLYWYLQNLGQGPELLIRYENEEAVDDSQLPKDRFSAERLKGVDSTLKIQPAELGDSAVYLCASSHRTSGFHEQFFGPGTRLTVL.

The chain couples TRBV29-1 to TRBJ2-3; TRBD2 aligns across 11 bases. CDR3 length: 10 amino acids. Germline loops: CDR1 SQVTM, CDR2 ANQGSEA. J was trimmed by 9 bases and V by 7 bases; bases with no gene match: 0. The CDR3 coding sequence is TGCAGCGGGACTAGCGGGACGCAGTATTTT. Its protein product is CSGTSGTQYF.

The chain recombines TRBV25-1 with TRBJ1-4; maybe TRBD1 (5 bases). The CDR3 length is 14 residues. With 5 bases removed from V and 7 bases from J, the gap between germline ends came to 14 bases. The germline gives CDR1 MGHDK, CDR2 SYGVNS. The CDR3 sequence is CASSPPGVREKLFF. The CDR3 nucleotides are TGTGCCAGCAGTCCACCGGGGGTACGTGAAAAACTGTTTTTT. The full variable domain, with the rest looked up from reference TRBV25-1 and TRBJ1-4, is EADIYQTPRYLVIGTGKKITLECSQTMGHDKMYWYQQDPGMELHLIHYSYGVNSTEKGDLSSESTVSRIRTEHFPLTLESARPSHTSQYLCASSPPGVREKLFFGSGTQLSVL.

The chain joins TRBV30 to TRBJ2-2; 9 bases fit TRBD2. The ends lost 2 bases at V and 4 bases at J; junction bases unmatched: 11. Germline loops: CDR1 GTSNPN, CDR2 SVGIG (reference sequence). The CDR3 is 17 amino acids. The CDR3 DNA follows: TGTGCCTGGAGTAAGTTAGCGGGAGTGGTATCCACCGGGGAGCTGTTTTTT. It yields the protein CAWSKLAGVVSTGELFF.

The chain carries TRBV6-1 and TRBJ2-1; 8 positions match TRBD2. The germline V gene has CDR1 MNHNS and CDR2 SASEGT. CDR3 length equals 14 residues. The V segment lost 6 bases and the J segment 0 bases; nucleotides outside the gene matches: 1. CDR3 nucleotide sequence: TGTGCCAGCAGACTAGCGGACTCCTACAATGAGCAGTTCTTC. Translation: CASRLADSYNEQFF.

The V call is TRBV9, the J call TRBJ2-2; no clear D. Germline V lookup: CDR1 SGDLS, CDR2 YYNGEE. CDR3 length: 14 amino acids. Trimming took 4 bases from V and 1 from J, leaving 8 bases between them. CDR3 sequence reads: CASSPRQNTGELFF. The CDR3 nucleotides are TGTGCCAGCAGCCCCCGACAGAACACCGGGGAGCTGTTTTTT.

CDR3 in amino acids: CASSTHFSGRVRETQYF. DNA of the CDR3: TGTGCCAGTAGTACCCACTTCAGCGGGAGAGTGAGAGAGACCCAGTACTTC. The rearrangement uses TRBV19 and TRBJ2-5; the match to TRBD2 covers 8 bases. From germline, CDR1 is LNHDA and CDR2 SQIVND (reference sequence). The CDR3 contains 17 residues. V lost 4 bases to trimming and J lost 4 bases; unmatched junction nucleotides: 14.

This chain links TRBV7-3 with TRBJ2-3, with D perhaps TRBD1 or TRBD2 (6 bases each). This CDR3 has 15 amino acids. The germline V gene has CDR1 SGHTA and CDR2 FQGTGA. The V gene lost 5 bases and the J gene lost 1 base, with 13 bases spanning the gap. CDR3 DNA: TGTGCCAGCAGCCAGGAGGGGGACCGCACAGATACGCAGTATTTT. This gives the protein CASSQEGDRTDTQYF.

V usage is TRBV5-5 and J usage is TRBJ2-7; 9 positions agree with TRBD2. CDR3 size: 16 residues. Germline loops: CDR1 SGHKS, CDR2 YYEKEE (reference sequence). V was pared by 0 bases and J by 5 bases, with 9 bases of the junction left unmatched. The CDR3 region has the DNA TGTGCCAGCAGCTTGGGGGTTTCTAGCGGGATCGACGAGCAGTACTTC. Translated: CASSLGVSSGIDEQYF.

The chain has TRBV5-8 and TRBJ2-5; 8 bases are shared with TRBD1. V lost 2 bases, J lost 2 bases, and 8 bases stayed unmatched. The CDR3 covers 16 residues. Germline V CDR1 and CDR2: SGHTS, YDEGEE. This CDR3 is CASSLGRYRGQETQYF. CDR3 sequence (DNA): TGTGCCAGCAGCTTAGGTCGTTACAGGGGGCAAGAGACCCAGTACTTC.

The J gene is TRBJ2-1, the V gene TRBV6-1; D perhaps matches TRBD2 (5 bases). Germline V lookup: CDR1 MNHNS, CDR2 SASEGT. V dropped 3 bases and J dropped 0 bases, with 15 bases sitting between them. CDR3 length: 17 amino acids. The CDR3 bases are TGTGCCAGCAGTGACGTTACAACTAGGAGCTCCTACAATGAGCAGTTCTTC. Encoded protein: CASSDVTTRSSYNEQFF.

The chain has TRBV11-3 and TRBJ2-2; the D gene is possibly TRBD1 (6 bases). Trimming pared 0 bases from V and 5 bases from J, leaving 10 bases between. Per germline, CDR1 SGHNT and CDR2 YENEEA. The CDR3 contains 15 residues. This chain's CDR3 is CASSLDQGGTGELFF. The CDR3, as DNA: TGTGCCAGCAGCTTAGATCAAGGGGGTACCGGGGAGCTGTTTTTT.

The genes are TRBV6-5 and TRBJ2-7, with D perhaps matching TRBD2 (6 bases). Germline V gives CDR1 MNHEY, CDR2 SVGAGI. The CDR3 contains 12 residues. V was pared by 8 bases and J by 5 bases, with 13 bases between. CDR3 in amino acids: CASGRGNNEQYF. In DNA form, the CDR3 reads TGTGCCAGCGGTCGGGGGAACAACGAGCAGTACTTC.

The V call is TRBV28, the J call TRBJ2-1; D remains ambiguous. Trimming removed 1 base from V and 7 bases from J, with 8 bases in between. Germline values: CDR1 MDHEN, CDR2 SYDVKM. The CDR3 has 13 residues. The CDR3 bases are TGTGCCAGCAGTTTATCCCTCGGGAATGAGCAGTTCTTC. It yields the protein CASSLSLGNEQFF.

The chain carries TRBV6-6 and TRBJ2-1; D gene ambiguous. Trimming removed 9 bases from V and 10 bases from J, with 10 bases in between. From germline, CDR1 is MNHNY and CDR2 SVGAGI (reference sequence). CDR3 length: 10 amino acids. CDR3 nucleotides: TGTGCCAGTTACCTTAACGAGCAGTTCTTC. Its translation is CASYLNEQFF.

The V call is TRBV19, the J call TRBJ2-2; D gene uncertain. CDR3 length: 14 amino acids. The germline gives CDR1 LNHDA, CDR2 SQIVND (reference sequence). The ends were cut back, 3 bases at V and 6 bases at J, with 11 bases in the middle. Written as DNA, the CDR3 is TGTGCCAGTAGTATTGTAACGGGTGCCGGGGAGCTGTTTTTT. It translates to CASSIVTGAGELFF. Drawing the rest from reference TRBV19 and TRBJ2-2, the complete variable domain is DGGITQSPKYLFRKEGQNVTLSCEQNLNHDAMYWYRQDPGQGLRLIYYSQIVNDFQKGDIAEGYSVSREKKESFPLTVTSAQKNPTAFYLCASSIVTGAGELFFGEGSRLTVL.

The chain combines TRBV30 with TRBJ1-3; unclear D gene. Trimming removed 0 bases from V and 0 bases from J, with 21 bases in between. This CDR3 spans 19 amino acids. Looked up from germline, CDR1 is GTSNPN and CDR2 is SVGIG (reference sequence). CDR3 amino acids: CAWSVLGNYSYVSGNTIYF. The CDR3 region has the DNA TGTGCCTGGAGTGTACTAGGGAACTATTCTTACGTCTCTGGAAACACCATATATTTT.

The gene calls are TRBV4-2 and TRBJ1-5; D ambiguous. The CDR3 covers 16 residues. Trimming removed 5 bases at V and 0 bases at J, with 14 bases between. Germline V CDR1 and CDR2: LGHNA, YNFKEQ. The CDR3 is CASSEVRTASNQPQHF. The CDR3 nucleotides read TGTGCCAGCAGCGAAGTTCGCACAGCTAGCAATCAGCCCCAGCATTTT.

This chain links TRBV4-3 with TRBJ2-7; TRBD1 might be the D (6 bases). CDR3 length: 16 amino acids. Trimming removed 0 bases from V and 1 base from J, with 13 bases in between. Germline V gene sequence: CDR1 LGHNA, CDR2 YSLEER. The CDR3 nucleotides read TGCGCCAGCAGCCAAGATCTGGCGCAGGGGTCCTACGAGCAGTACTTC. Amino acids: CASSQDLAQGSYEQYF.

This clone appeared a single time. CDR3 residues: CSATATGYTEAFF. The CDR3 bases are TGCAGCGCCACTGCGACAGGGTACACTGAAGCTTTCTTT. The chain carries TRBV29-1 and TRBJ1-1, with TRBD1 matching over 7 bases. Per the germline V gene, CDR1 is SQVTM and CDR2 is ANQGSEA. J gave up 3 bases and V 7 bases, and 8 bases lay outside the gene matches. This CDR3 is built from 13 residues.

This chain joins TRBV7-2 and TRBJ2-7, with 9 bases fitting TRBD1. The CDR3 loop spans 14 amino acids. Germline V gene sequence: CDR1 SGHTA, CDR2 FQGNSA. The ends lost 1 base at V and 3 bases at J; junction bases unmatched: 1. This chain's CDR3 is CASSLETGGYEQYF. The CDR3 coding sequence is TGTGCCAGCAGCTTAGAGACAGGGGGCTACGAGCAGTACTTC.

The chain combines TRBV7-8 with TRBJ2-7; D perhaps matches TRBD1 (5 bases). The V gene's germline CDR1 is SGHVS and CDR2 FQNEAQ. Trimming pared 1 base from V and 5 bases from J, leaving 18 bases between. The CDR3 runs 16 residues. The CDR3 DNA follows: TGTGCCAGCAGCTTAGAATTAGGGGTCTTGTTCAACGAGCAGTACTTC. As protein: CASSLELGVLFNEQYF.

The chain is built from TRBV30 and TRBJ1-2, with D maybe TRBD1 (5 bases). With 0 bases removed from V and 7 bases from J, the gap between germline ends came to 9 bases. Germline values: CDR1 GTSNPN, CDR2 SVGIG (reference sequence). The CDR3 contains 12 residues. The CDR3: CAWSVGQGGYTF. The CDR3 coding sequence is TGTGCCTGGAGTGTAGGCCAGGGTGGCTACACCTTC.

V and J are TRBV4-2 and TRBJ2-1; 9 nucleotides agree with TRBD1. Germline V gene sequence: CDR1 LGHNA, CDR2 YNFKEQ. Trimming took 4 bases from V and 0 from J; bases not matched to a gene: 7. This CDR3 has 17 residues. DNA for the CDR3: TGTGCCAGCAGCCTCCGGGACAGGGCCTTCTCCTACAATGAGCAGTTCTTC. Protein sequence: CASSLRDRAFSYNEQFF.

The V call is TRBV7-2, the J call TRBJ2-6, with 8 bases that match TRBD2. J was trimmed by 4 bases and V by 11 bases; bases with no gene match: 4. The CDR3 is 13 amino acids. Germline V gives CDR1 SGHTA, CDR2 FQGNSA. The CDR3 DNA follows: TGTGCCTCCCGGGGGGGCGGGGCCAACGTCCTGACTTTC. It specifies CASRGGGANVLTF.

The chain carries TRBV7-6 and TRBJ2-1; D remains ambiguous. The V end was cut by 5 bases, the J end by 5 bases, with 7 bases between. This CDR3 has 12 residues. In germline, CDR1 is SGHVS, CDR2 FNYEAQ. The CDR3 sequence is CASSTPNNEQFF. For the CDR3, the DNA is TGTGCCAGCAGCACCCCTAACAATGAGCAGTTCTTC.

The gene calls are TRBV14 and TRBJ2-5; D might be TRBD2 (7 bases). This CDR3 contains 15 residues. Trimming took off 0 bases at V and 4 bases at J, with 12 bases between the two ends. From germline, CDR1 is SGHDN and CDR2 FVKESK. The CDR3: CASSQDTGRAETQYF. As DNA, the CDR3 is TGTGCCAGCAGCCAAGATACAGGGAGGGCAGAGACCCAGTACTTC.